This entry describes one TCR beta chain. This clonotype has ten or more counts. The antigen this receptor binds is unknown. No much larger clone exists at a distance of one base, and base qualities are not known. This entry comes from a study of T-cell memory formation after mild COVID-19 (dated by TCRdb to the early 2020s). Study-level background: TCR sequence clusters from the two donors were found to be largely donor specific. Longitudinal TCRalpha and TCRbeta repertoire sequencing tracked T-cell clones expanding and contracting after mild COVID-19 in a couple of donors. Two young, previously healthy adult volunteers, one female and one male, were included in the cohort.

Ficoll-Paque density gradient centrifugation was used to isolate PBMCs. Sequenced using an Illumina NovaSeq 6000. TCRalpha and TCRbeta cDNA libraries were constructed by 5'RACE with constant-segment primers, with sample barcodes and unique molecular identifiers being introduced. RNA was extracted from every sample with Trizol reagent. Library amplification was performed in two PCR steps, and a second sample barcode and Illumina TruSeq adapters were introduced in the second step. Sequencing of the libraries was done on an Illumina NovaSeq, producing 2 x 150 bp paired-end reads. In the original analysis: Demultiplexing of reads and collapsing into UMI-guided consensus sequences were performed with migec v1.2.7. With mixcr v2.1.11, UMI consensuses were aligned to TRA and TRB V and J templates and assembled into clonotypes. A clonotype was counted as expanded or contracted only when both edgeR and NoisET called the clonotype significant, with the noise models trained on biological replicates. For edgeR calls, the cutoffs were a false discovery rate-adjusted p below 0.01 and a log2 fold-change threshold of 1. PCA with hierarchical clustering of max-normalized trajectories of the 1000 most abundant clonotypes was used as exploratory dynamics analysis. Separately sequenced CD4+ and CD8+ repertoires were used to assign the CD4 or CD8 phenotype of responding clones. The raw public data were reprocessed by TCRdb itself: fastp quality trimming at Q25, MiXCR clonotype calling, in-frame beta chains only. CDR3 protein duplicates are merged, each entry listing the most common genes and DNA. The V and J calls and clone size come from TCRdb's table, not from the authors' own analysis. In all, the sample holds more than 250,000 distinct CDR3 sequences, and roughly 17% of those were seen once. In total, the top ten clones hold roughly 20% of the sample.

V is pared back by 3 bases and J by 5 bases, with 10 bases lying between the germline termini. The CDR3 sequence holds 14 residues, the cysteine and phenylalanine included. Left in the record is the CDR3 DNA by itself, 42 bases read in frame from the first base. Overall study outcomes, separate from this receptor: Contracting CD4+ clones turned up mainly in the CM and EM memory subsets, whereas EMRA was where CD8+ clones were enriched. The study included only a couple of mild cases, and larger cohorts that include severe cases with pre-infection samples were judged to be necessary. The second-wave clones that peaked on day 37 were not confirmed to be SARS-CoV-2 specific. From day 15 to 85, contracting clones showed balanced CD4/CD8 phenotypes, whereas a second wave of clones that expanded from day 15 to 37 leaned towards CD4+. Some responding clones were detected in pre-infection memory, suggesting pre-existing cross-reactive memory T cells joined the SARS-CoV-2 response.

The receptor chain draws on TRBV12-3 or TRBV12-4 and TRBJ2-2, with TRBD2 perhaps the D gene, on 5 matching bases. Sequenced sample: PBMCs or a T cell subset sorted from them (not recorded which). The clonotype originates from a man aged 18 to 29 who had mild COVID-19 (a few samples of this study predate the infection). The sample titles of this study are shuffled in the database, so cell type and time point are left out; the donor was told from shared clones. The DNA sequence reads TGTGCCAGCAGTTTTCGTCCGGGAACCGGGGAGCTGTTTTTT. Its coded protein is CASSFRPGTGELFF.